This T cell receptor beta chain was found in a study of cytomegalovirus exposure and HLA in healthy donors. Study results and caveats: Near-uniform donor sequencing depth was presumed by presence/absence analyses. The investigators catalogued some 150 TCR beta chains as cytomegalovirus-associated. Several of the most significant clusters appeared, in a later analysis, to be linked to common viral pathogens.

In the case of this clone: As yet, its antigen is unknown.

Amplification used 60 Vbeta primers and 13 Jbeta primers. Clones were sequenced by immunoSEQ multiplex PCR, and TCRdb holds only the in-frame ones, with some missing. The sample records approximately 120,000 clones, 60% to 75% being singletons. Sequencing input: PBMCs. The source of this sequence is a woman aged 45-65 years in good health and CMV-seropositive.

The CDR3 DNA reads as TGTGCCAGCAGGCCTAGCGGTTCTCACCGGTATTTT. It is translated as CASRPSGSHRYF. V is TRBV28 and J is TRBJ2-3; 7 nucleotides align to TRBD2. Germline trimming cut 6 bases from V and 14 bases from J; bases unmatched to any gene: 11. Germline-derived CDR1 and CDR2 are MDHEN and SYDVKM. This CDR3 comprises 12 residues.